This T cell receptor (beta chain) was recovered during a study of regulatory T cells in long-lasting Graves disease (dated by TCRdb to about 2021). Study-level background: In the newly diagnosed Graves' disease group, patients had been taking antithyroid drugs for less than 3 months. This study used TCR sequencing and RNA sequencing of peripheral blood to compare persistent Graves' disease patients against newly diagnosed Graves' disease patients. The study took place in China and was registered as a clinical trial. A total of roughly 35 samples underwent TCR sequencing: some 13 from persistent and roughly 20 from newly diagnosed Graves' disease patients.

Read against the paper, the sample's time point label means: newly diagnosed GD, antithyroid drugs for less than 3 months. For both TCR sequencing and RNA sequencing, RNA was extracted from PBMCs using TRIzol. The diagnosis of Graves' disease followed American Thyroid Association guidelines. Patients were recruited from an endocrinology department in Xi'an, China. Each patient gave about 8.1 milliliters of peripheral blood, collected in an EDTA anticoagulant tube. Ficoll Paque Plus density gradient separation was used to isolate PBMCs, and no additional T cell sorting was done. An Agilent 2100 Bioanalyzer and agarose gel were used to check RNA quality, while a NanoDrop 2000 measured RNA concentration. V and J are truncated by 1 base and 7 bases respectively, leaving an intervening sequence of 22 bases. Including cysteine and phenylalanine, the CDR3 has 17 amino acids. Only CDR3 DNA remains: 51 bases, in frame from the first base. Looking up the germline V gene yields CDR1 MGHRA and CDR2 YSYEKL.

The library was obtained by multiplex PCR. The instrument was an Illumina HiSeq 4000. To build TCR beta libraries, CDR3 regions were amplified by Arm-PCR using iRepertoire HTBI primers. Before sequencing, the PCR products underwent gel purification. In the original analysis: Gene usage analysis of CDR3 amino acid clonotypes used the roughly 60 TRBV and some 13 TRBJ segments found across samples. COPE and FqMerger were used to merge filtered high-quality paired reads into contigs. BLAST was used to align contigs to IMGT TRBV, TRBD and TRBJ reference genes, with CDR3 defined following IMGT. Any clonotype with a frequency above 0.1% was classified as a highly expanded clone. Shannon entropy served as the measure of repertoire diversity, while the Gini coefficient captured V-J evenness. Public clonotypes were defined as clonotypes shared by more than one individual. Through fastp at Q25 and MiXCR, TCRdb rebuilt clones from the public reads, retaining in-frame beta chains. Rows merge per CDR3 protein into single entries with the most common DNA and genes. V and J calls and clone size were set by TCRdb, not the authors. The sample includes a few hundred thousand distinct CDR3 sequences, with approximately 18% observed a single time. Roughly 12% of the sample belongs to the ten largest clones.

What the study reported, not specific to this receptor: Lower TCR Shannon entropy and fewer highly expanded clones were observed in persistent Graves' disease patients than in newly diagnosed patients, which suggested clonal expansion. A larger number of public clonotypes was shared among persistent patients (approximately 3,000) than among newly diagnosed patients (roughly 930). The small sample size was acknowledged by the authors as a limitation that may reduce accuracy. Only the TCR beta chain was sequenced and analyzed. Only peripheral blood was studied, because thyroid tissue, the primary lesion, was inaccessible. TRBV28, TRBJ1-2 and TRBJ2-5 were preferentially used in persistent disease, while TRBV20-1 and TRBJ2-1 were favored in newly diagnosed disease.

For this clonotype: What antigen it recognizes has not been identified. Since a much larger clone is just one base distant, this may be a read error.

The same sample was also studied in work on T cells in Graves' hyperthyroidism and ophthalmopathy. The second study also describes: Stable Graves' hyperthyroidism was defined as the absence of progression to ophthalmopathy over 18 months of follow-up. Hyperthyroidism patients were newly diagnosed, had a disease duration of under 2 months, and were aged 18 to 65 years. Exclusion was applied to patients with uncontrolled infections, other autoimmune diseases, pregnancy or lactation. Clinical symptoms, serum thyroxine and TRAb, thyroid ultrasound, and orbital computed tomography formed the basis for the diagnoses. The TCR CDR3 was subjected to a first round of RT-PCR using the HTBI primer set and the Qiagen OneStep RT-PCR kit. Blood samples also contained most of the expanded thyroid clonotypes (frequency above 0.001), which suggests that blood repertoires may reflect thyroid immune responses. Ophthalmopathy was separated from stable hyperthyroidism by a 13 V-J signature model, with 87.88% sensitivity and about 81% specificity obtained in cross-validation and 80%/75% obtained in testing. During validation, the model predicted progression to ophthalmopathy a median of approximately 7 months ahead of onset, with 60% to 71% sensitivity and about 72% specificity. To identify TCR V-J signatures that set the groups apart, the researchers used a discovery cohort of 90 to 100 patients, made up of 40 to 45 with Graves' ophthalmopathy and 55 to 65 with stable Graves' hyperthyroidism. Whether ophthalmopathy could be predicted prospectively was tested in an independent validation cohort made up of roughly 20 hyperthyroidism patients plus 17 patients who later progressed to ophthalmopathy. For training and testing, the 100 or so patients in the discovery cohort were randomly divided in a 7:3 ratio. In about 6 Graves' hyperthyroidism patients, the study also compared T-cell repertoires from thyroid tissue with T-cell repertoires from blood. Once sampling was done, hyperthyroidism patients were given methimazole at a starting dose of 30 mg daily, whereas ophthalmopathy patients were given high-dose intravenous methylprednisolone. Libraries were constructed in a second round of multiplex PCR, after which size selection and purification were performed. Sequencing of the libraries was done on an Illumina HiSeq2000 using paired-end 100 bp reads. SOAPnuke was used to process the raw data, with reads discarded if the reads contained adapters or uncalled bases, had a mean Phred below 15, or lacked an exact constant-primer or identifier match. COPE v1.2.5 was used to merge high-quality paired reads, and clonotypes were defined as unique nucleotide sequences. MiTCR v1.1 was used to align the clonotypes against IMGT TRBV, TRBD and TRBJ reference segments. The analysis was restricted to V-J combinations with a frequency above 0.0001, which together covered approximately 99% of the repertoires. A TCS score was defined as the ratio between F50 (clonal expansion) and ExV (chaos), using BLOSUM62-based TCRdist between CDR3 peptides within each V-J. Welch's t-statistics and random forest reduced around 520 V-J features to fewer than 15, which were used in a naive Bayes classifier (R e1071). No statistical method was used to fix the sample size in advance, and group allocation was not hidden from the investigators. The paper describes TCR Vbeta CDR3 sequencing of some 130 peripheral blood samples, made up of 43 ophthalmopathy patients, 70 to 75 hyperthyroidism patients and 17 progressor patients.

The chain is assembled from TRBV4-1 and TRBJ1-2; a weak D assignment points to TRBD1 (5 bases agree). The TCR sequence derives from a woman aged 25 to 45 with Graves disease. Donor details come from another sample of the same person, matched by shared clones. The material sequenced was peripheral blood mononuclear cells (PBMCs), taken at new diagnosis, from a patient treated with antithyroid drugs. The nucleotide sequence reads TGCGCCAGCAGCCAAGGTGAGTTAAGGATGGGGGTACCTGGCTACACCTTC. It is translated as CASSQGELRMGVPGYTF.